The clone carrying this T cell receptor (beta chain) was counted once. Some clones are missing from TCRdb's copy, which holds only in-frame ones; the method was immunoSEQ multiplex PCR. The data show hundreds of thousands of clones, just under 90% seen once. The data stem from a study of blood T cell repertoires in COVID-19. Per germline, CDR1 MDHEN and CDR2 SYDVKM. V gave up 6 bases and J gave up 5 bases; unmatched junction bases: 3. This CDR3 is 13 amino acids long. Sample: peripheral blood. This rearrangement joins TRBV28 to TRBJ1-1; 10 bases are a match to TRBD1. The clonotype originates from a woman aged 25 to 39 with COVID-19, enrolled during active disease. CDR3 sequence reads: CASRDRGGTEAFF. The CDR3 bases are TGTGCCAGCAGGGACAGGGGGGGGACTGAAGCTTTCTTT.